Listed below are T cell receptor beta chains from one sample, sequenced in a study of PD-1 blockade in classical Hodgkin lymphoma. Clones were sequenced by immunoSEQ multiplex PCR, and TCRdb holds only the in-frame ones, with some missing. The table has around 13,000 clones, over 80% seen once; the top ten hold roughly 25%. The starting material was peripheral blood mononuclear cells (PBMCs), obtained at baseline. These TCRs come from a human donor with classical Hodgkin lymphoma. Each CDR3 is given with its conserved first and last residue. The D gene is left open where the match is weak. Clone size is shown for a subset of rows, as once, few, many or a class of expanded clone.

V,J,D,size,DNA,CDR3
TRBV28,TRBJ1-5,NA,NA,TGTGCCAGCAGTTTCGGTAATCAGCCCCAGCATTTT,CASSFGNQPQHF
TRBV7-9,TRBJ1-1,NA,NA,TGTGCCAGCAGCCCTTTTGAAGCTTTCTTT,CASSPFEAFF
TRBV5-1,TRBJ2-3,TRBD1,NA,TGCGCCAGCAGCTTGGACAGGGGAACAGATACGCAGTATTTT,CASSLDRGTDTQYF
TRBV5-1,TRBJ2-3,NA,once,TGCGCCAGCAGCTTGAGTGGTAGCAGGGCAGATACGCAGTATTTT,CASSLSGSRADTQYF
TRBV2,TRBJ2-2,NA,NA,TGTGCCAGCAGTGAGTGGAACACCGGGGAGCTGTTTTTT,CASSEWNTGELFF
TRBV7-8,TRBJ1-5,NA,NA,TGTGCCAGCAGCTTCGGGAATCAGCCCCAGCATTTT,CASSFGNQPQHF
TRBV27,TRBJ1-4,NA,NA,TGTGCCAGCAGAACGGGAAGAGGAAAACTGTTTTTT,CASRTGRGKLFF
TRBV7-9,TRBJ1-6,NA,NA,TGTGCCAGCAGCCCAGGGAGCTCCTATAATTCACCCCTCCACTTT,CASSPGSSYNSPLHF
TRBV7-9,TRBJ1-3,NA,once,TGTGCCAGCAGCTTAGTGGGTGCTGGAAACACCATATATTTT,CASSLVGAGNTIYF
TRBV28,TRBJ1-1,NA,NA,TGTGCCAGCAGTTGGGGGAACCTCGAAGCTTTCTTT,CASSWGNLEAFF
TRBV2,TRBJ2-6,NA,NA,TGTGCCAGCAGTGAAGAGGGACTCGCTGGGGCCAACGTCCTGACTTTC,CASSEEGLAGANVLTF
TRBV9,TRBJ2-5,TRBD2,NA,TGTGCCAGCAGCGTCCCCCCCGGGACTAGCGGGGGGGCAGAGACCCAGTACTTC,CASSVPPGTSGGAETQYF
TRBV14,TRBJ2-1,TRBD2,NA,TGTGCCAGCAGCCAAGATTTGAGGGCTAGCGGGAGGTACAATGAACAGTTCTTC,CASSQDLRASGRYNEQFF
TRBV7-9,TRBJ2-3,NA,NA,TGTGCCAGCAGCCTCGAAAAAGCAGATACGCAGTATTTT,CASSLEKADTQYF
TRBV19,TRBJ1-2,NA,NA,TGTGCCAGTAGCACTCGGGATGCCCGGGGGGTCTATGGCTACACCTTC,CASSTRDARGVYGYTF
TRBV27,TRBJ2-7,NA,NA,TGTGCCAGCAGTTTATTAGCAGGGTACCCCTACGAGCAGTACTTC,CASSLLAGYPYEQYF
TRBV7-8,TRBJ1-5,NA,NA,TGTGCCAGCAGCTTTGGGGGCAATCAGCCCCAGCATTTT,CASSFGGNQPQHF
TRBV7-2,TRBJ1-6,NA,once,TGTGCCAGCGCGGCTGGGAGGTCCTATAATTCACCCCTCCACTTT,CASAAGRSYNSPLHF
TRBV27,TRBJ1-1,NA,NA,TGTGCCAGCAGTTTATCTTCTGGGGGACTCACTGAAGCTTTCTTT,CASSLSSGGLTEAFF
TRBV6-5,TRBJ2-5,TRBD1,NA,TGTGCCAGCAGCTCCGACAGGGTGGAGACCCAGTACTTC,CASSSDRVETQYF
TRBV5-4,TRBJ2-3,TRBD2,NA,TGTGCCAGCGGGGGGGCAACTAGCGGGAGGGCCGATACGCAGTATTTT,CASGGATSGRADTQYF
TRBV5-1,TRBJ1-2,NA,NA,TGCGCCAGCAGCTTGGAACAGGGAGGCCCCTATGGCTACACCTTC,CASSLEQGGPYGYTF
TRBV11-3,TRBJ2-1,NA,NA,TGTGCCAGCAGCACTCGGACGTACAATGAGCAGTTCTTC,CASSTRTYNEQFF
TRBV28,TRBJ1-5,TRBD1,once,TGTGCCAGCAGAACCCGGGACAGGGGAGGGGCCCAGCATTTT,CASRTRDRGGAQHF
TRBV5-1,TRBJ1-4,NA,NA,TGCGCCAGCAGCTTGAGGGGCAAACTGTTTTTT,CASSLRGKLFF
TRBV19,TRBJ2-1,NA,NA,TGTGCCACCAACCCGGGTTCTGGGACGGAGCAGTTCTTC,CATNPGSGTEQFF
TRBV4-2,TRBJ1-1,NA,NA,TGTGCCAGCAGCCCAAGGGGAGGGATTACGAACACTGAAGCTTTCTTT,CASSPRGGITNTEAFF
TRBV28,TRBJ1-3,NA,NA,TGTGCCAGCATTAATGCTGGGAGCTCTGGAAACACCATATATTTT,CASINAGSSGNTIYF
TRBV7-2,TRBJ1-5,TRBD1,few,TGTGCCAGCAGCTTAGGGACAGGGGTCAATCAGCCCCAGCATTTT,CASSLGTGVNQPQHF
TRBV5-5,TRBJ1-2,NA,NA,TGTGCCAGCAGCCCCGGTGGGGGAGCTTATGGCTACACCTTC,CASSPGGGAYGYTF